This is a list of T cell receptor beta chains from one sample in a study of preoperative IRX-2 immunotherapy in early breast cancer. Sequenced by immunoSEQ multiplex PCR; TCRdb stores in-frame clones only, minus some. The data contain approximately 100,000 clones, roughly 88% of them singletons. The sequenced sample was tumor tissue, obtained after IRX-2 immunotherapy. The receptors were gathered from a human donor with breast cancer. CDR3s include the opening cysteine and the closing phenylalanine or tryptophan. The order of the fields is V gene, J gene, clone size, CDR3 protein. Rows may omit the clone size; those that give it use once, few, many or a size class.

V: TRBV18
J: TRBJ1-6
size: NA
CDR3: CASSPDRVSPLHF

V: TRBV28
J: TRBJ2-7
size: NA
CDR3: CASLGTGDYEQYF

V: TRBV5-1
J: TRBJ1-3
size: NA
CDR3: CASSLAGPSSGNTIYF

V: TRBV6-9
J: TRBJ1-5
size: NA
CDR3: CASKSGSRGRNQPQHF

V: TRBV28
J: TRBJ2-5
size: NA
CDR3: CASSFTKPWTSGGVETQYF

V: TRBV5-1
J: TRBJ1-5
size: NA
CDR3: CASSFGDSNQPQHF

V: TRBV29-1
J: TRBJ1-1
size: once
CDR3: CASRGVLKNTEAFF

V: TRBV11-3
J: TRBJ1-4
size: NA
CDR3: CASSLGISRATTNEKLFF

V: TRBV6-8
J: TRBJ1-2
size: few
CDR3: CATLKGSGGYTF

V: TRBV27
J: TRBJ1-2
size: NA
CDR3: CATSGTANYGYTF

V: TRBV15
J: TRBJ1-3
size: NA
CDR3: CATSRDRAGAGNTIYF

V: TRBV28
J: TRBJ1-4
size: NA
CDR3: CASSPPGDRGREKLFF

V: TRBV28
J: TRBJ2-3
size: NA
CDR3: CASSPSIGISTDTQYF

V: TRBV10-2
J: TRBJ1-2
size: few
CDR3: CASRGQPPNYGYTF

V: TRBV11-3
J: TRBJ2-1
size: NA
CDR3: CASSLGGASYNEQFF

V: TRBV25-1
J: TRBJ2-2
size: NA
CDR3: CASSGDRGSGELFF

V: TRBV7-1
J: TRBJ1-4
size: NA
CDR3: CASSSGQRSEKLFF

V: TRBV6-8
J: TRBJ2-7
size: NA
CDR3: CASSDRARKRLSYEQYF

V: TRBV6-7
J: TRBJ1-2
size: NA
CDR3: CASSYSTHPTGKYGYTF

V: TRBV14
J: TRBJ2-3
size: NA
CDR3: CASSKPRGKGTDTQYF

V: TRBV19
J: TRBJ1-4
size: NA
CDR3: CASSVSQGLANEKLFF

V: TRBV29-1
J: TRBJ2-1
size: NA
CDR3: CSATVGNNEQFF

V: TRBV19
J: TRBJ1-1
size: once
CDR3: CASSPQVDRGGNTEAFF

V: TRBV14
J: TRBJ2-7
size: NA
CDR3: CASSQDPGDEQYF

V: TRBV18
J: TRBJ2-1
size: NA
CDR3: CASSPRGSYNEQFF

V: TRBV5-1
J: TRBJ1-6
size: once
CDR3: CASSLVGNASPLHF

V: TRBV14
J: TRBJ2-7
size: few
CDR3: CASSQVIGQGSYEQYF

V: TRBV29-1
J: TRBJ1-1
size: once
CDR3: CSVAGRMNTEAFF

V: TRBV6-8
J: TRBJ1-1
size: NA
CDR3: CASSYRTGVFTEAFF

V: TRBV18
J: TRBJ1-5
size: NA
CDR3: CASSPRGQGDQPQHF

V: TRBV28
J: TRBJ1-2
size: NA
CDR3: CASSPLGGYGYTF

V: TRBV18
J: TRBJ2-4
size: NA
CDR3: CASSPLSPAGGPGGIQYF

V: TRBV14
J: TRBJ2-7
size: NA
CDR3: CASSQDHETGVSEQYF

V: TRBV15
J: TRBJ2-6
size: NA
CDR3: CATSRERGGPGANVLTF

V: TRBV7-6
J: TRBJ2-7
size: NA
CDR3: CASSLEATGGTEQYF

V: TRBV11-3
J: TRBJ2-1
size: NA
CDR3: CASSLVGGPPYNEQFF

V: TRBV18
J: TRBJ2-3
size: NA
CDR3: CASSLSGRRTDTQYF

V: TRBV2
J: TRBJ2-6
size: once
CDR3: CASSEGNPGANVLTF

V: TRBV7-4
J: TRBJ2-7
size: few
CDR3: CASSSRQGREQYF

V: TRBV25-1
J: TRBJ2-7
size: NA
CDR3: CASRHPLHYEQYF

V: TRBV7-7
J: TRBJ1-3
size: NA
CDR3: CASTSHASSGNTIYF

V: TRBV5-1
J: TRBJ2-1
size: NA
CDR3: CASSLDALGNEQFF

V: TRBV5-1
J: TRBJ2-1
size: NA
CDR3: CASGLTGQYNEQFF